This T cell receptor beta chain stems from a study of human T cells and chemical hapten exposure. Study-level background: TCR yields differed between samples (mainly from small differences in pooled library volume). The study, taken as a whole, reports: Expanded TCRs produced significantly more large CDR3 similarity clusters than controls did.

Worth noting for this clonotype: The antigen is undetermined.

In TCRdb, the RACE reads were re-called with MiXCR into one record per CDR3 protein. The profile shows tens of thousands of distinct CDR3 sequences, less than 8.5% of them singletons. As for time point: pre-sensitization, week 0. Treatment defined: therapeutic diphenylcyclopropenone sensitization with weekly scalp DPC. Germline lookup yields CDR1 SGHTA and CDR2 FQGTGA. V gave up 7 bases and J gave up 5 bases, with 15 bases separating them. The CDR3 contains 13 residues. The chain combines TRBV7-3 with TRBJ2-7, with no clear D. This sequence originates from a woman aged 50 to 60 with alopecia areata. Some clones in this sample may be carry-over from other donors' samples. This specimen was whole blood, taken in connection with sensitization to the hapten diphenylcyclopropenone (DPC). The CDR3 spells CASTPGREHEQYF. CDR3 coding DNA: TGTGCCAGCACCCCCGGAAGGGAACACGAGCAGTACTTC.